One and the same sample provided the 32 T cell receptor beta chains below, sequenced in a study of tumor-infiltrating lymphocytes in primary liver carcinoma. Starting material for RNA and DNA co-extraction consisted of about 20-30 mg of unsorted bulk tissue. The template, 500 ng total RNA, yielded TCR beta cDNA made with a constant-region primer. Slightly modified ARM-PCR served as the procedure for the TCR beta libraries. These libraries came from three rounds of nested multiplex PCR. Two initial PCR rounds of ten to eleven cycles each paired TRBV1-TRBV30 forward primers with a C-beta reverse primer. TCRdb ran MiXCR on the multiplex PCR reads and lists one entry per CDR3 protein. Of some 100,000 distinct CDR3 sequences in the sample, approximately 70% were seen once. Sequenced material: liver tumor tissue from sampling region 2. Described subset: tumor region T2, inferior pole. These receptor sequences come from a woman aged 55-69 years with primary liver carcinoma and hepatitis B virus infection.

This clonotype showed up just a few times. This chain connects TRBV28 to TRBJ2-1, with 9 bases lining up with TRBD2. CDR3 length: 16 residues. After removal of 5 bases from V and 4 bases from J, the junction contained 9 bases not matched to a gene. Germline CDR1 MDHEN, CDR2 SYDVKM. CDR3 bases: TGTGCCAGCAGTCCCCTGGGGACTAGCTGGTACAATGAGCAGTTCTTC. Translating gives CASSPLGTSWYNEQFF.

Concerning this clonotype itself: The CDR3 end shows no conserved phenylalanine or tryptophan, and so a read error is likely. V gene TRBV28 combines with J gene TRBJ1-1; D is ambiguous. Looked up from germline, CDR1 is MDHEN and CDR2 is SYDVKM. This CDR3 has 12 amino acids. The CDR3 here is CASSLGHTKAFS. CDR3 bases: TGTGCCAGCAGTTTAGGTCACACTAAAGCTTTCTCT.

As regards this clonotype: This may arise from a read error, as a much more abundant clone is one base away. This chain links TRBV5-1 with TRBJ2-2; weak D call: TRBD1 (6 bases). V lost 6 bases, J lost 0 bases, and 12 bases lay in between. CDR3 size: 15 residues. CDR1 SGHRS and CDR2 YFSETQ come from the germline V gene. The CDR3 sequence is CASTSGTTNTGELFF. The CDR3 nucleotides are TGCGCCAGCACTTCAGGGACAACGAACACCGGGGAGCTGTTTTTT.

As concerns this clonotype: The CDR3 carries no conserved terminal phenylalanine or tryptophan, so it likely arises from a read error. V and J are TRBV11-1 and TRBJ2-5; TRBD1 is a possible D gene (5 bases). The CDR3 covers 15 residues. Per the germline V gene, CDR1 is SGHAT and CDR2 is FQDESV (reference sequence). DNA of the CDR3: TGTGTCAGCAGCTTGGGTGTACAGGTTAGAAAGACACAGTACCTC. This sequence encodes CVSSLGVQVRKTQYL.

This clonotype was seen repeatedly, ten times or more. The chain carries TRBV10-3 and TRBJ1-5; D is unresolved. The CDR3 has 14 amino acids. Trimming cost V 2 bases and J 1 base, with 6 bases left between them. Germline V gene lookup returns CDR1 ENHRY and CDR2 SYGVKD. CDR3 residues: CAISETESNQPQHF. The CDR3 region has the DNA TGTGCCATCAGTGAGACAGAGAGCAATCAGCCCCAGCATTTT.

This clonotype was counted ten times or more. V and J are TRBV29-1 and TRBJ2-1; no clear D gene. Trimming took 3 bases from V and 4 from J, leaving 13 bases between them. The CDR3 runs to 14 residues. Germline V gene data show CDR1 as SQVTM and CDR2 as ANQGSEA. CDR3 bases: TGCAGCGTTGATTTAGAGTCCCTGTACAATGAGCAGTTCTTC. Encoded protein: CSVDLESLYNEQFF.

There are many counts of this clonotype. The chain joins TRBV11-2 to TRBJ2-7; 10 bases map to TRBD1. Trimming removed 5 bases from V and 5 bases from J; junction bases left unmatched: 18. This CDR3 region has 18 residues. CDR1 and CDR2 from the germline V gene are SGHAT and FQNNGV. The CDR3 sequence is CASSGGQGLARLYNEQYF. For the CDR3, the DNA is TGTGCCAGCAGCGGGGGACAGGGGTTGGCTAGACTTTATAACGAGCAGTACTTC.

As for this clonotype: An end of the junction does not agree with germline; a read error may underlie this. This chain uses TRBV4-1 with TRBJ1-1; possibly TRBD1 for D (5 bases). This CDR3 contains 12 residues. Per the germline V gene, CDR1 is MGHRA and CDR2 is YSYEKL. The CDR3 DNA sequence: TGCGCCAGCAGCGCAGGGAACATTGAAGCTCTCTTT. It is translated as CASSAGNIEALF.

About this clonotype: The CDR3 end shows no conserved phenylalanine or tryptophan, and so a read error is likely. This chain connects TRBV28 to TRBJ2-2; TRBD2 aligns across 12 bases. Trimming took 5 bases from V and 5 from J; bases not matched to a gene: 9. The germline CDR1 and CDR2 sequences are MDHEN and SYDVKM. This CDR3 comprises 17 residues. The DNA for the CDR3 is TGTGCCAGCAGTCTTCCTAGCGGGAGGGCTCGGACCGGGGAGCTGTTTTCT. Translating it yields CASSLPSGRARTGELFS.

This clonotype was picked up many times. The chain is built from TRBV4-2 and TRBJ2-7; 11 bases are shared with TRBD2. The V segment lost 1 base and the J segment 2 bases; nucleotides outside the gene matches: 7. The CDR3 totals 17 residues. The germline gives CDR1 LGHNA, CDR2 YNFKEQ. CDR3 amino acids: CASSQVMTSGKPYEQYF. The CDR3 nucleotides read TGTGCCAGCAGCCAAGTAATGACTAGCGGGAAGCCCTACGAGCAGTACTTC.

This clonotype was found many times. This chain links TRBV15 with TRBJ2-1; perhaps TRBD2 as D (5 bases). Trimming pared 5 bases from V and 8 bases from J, leaving 19 bases between. Germline V CDR1 and CDR2: LNHNV, YYDKDF (reference sequence). The CDR3 is 15 amino acids. CDR3 nucleotide sequence: TGTGCCACCAGCTCCATAGAAACTAGTCTCCATGAGCAGTTCTTC. Translation: CATSSIETSLHEQFF.

The rearrangement joins TRBV10-3 to TRBJ2-3, with 7 bases lining up with TRBD2. Germline assignment: CDR1 ENHRY and CDR2 SYGVKD. Unmatched junction bases numbered 17, after V lost 7 bases and J lost 4 bases. The CDR3 consists of 17 residues. CDR3 protein: CAINGIVGGPHADTQYF. In DNA, the CDR3 is TGTGCCATCAACGGGATAGTGGGAGGGCCACACGCAGATACGCAGTATTTT.

The chain uses TRBV28 and TRBJ2-7; D uncertain. This CDR3 is 13 amino acids long. Looked up from germline, CDR1 is MDHEN and CDR2 is SYDVKM. Deletions cut 6 bases from V and 7 bases from J, with 16 bases between. CDR3: CASSLASVGEQYF. The CDR3 DNA is TGTGCCAGCAGCTTGGCAAGCGTCGGGGAGCAGTACTTC.

A remark on this clonotype: The CDR3 end shows no conserved phenylalanine or tryptophan, and so a read error is likely. The DNA is omitted, as the CDR3 cannot be located on it reliably, and the CDR3 follows TCRdb's listing. This rearrangement joins TRBV29-1 to TRBJ2-7; the table's D gene call, TRBD1, was not cross checked with the DNA. CDR1 SQVTM and CDR2 ANQGSEA come from the germline V gene. The CDR3 length is 12 residues, termini included. CDR3 amino acids: CSVGGGSYEHYL.

With regard to this clonotype: A read error may account for a junction end that differs from germline. This chain links TRBV6-1 with TRBJ2-1; weak D call: TRBD2 (5 bases). CDR3 length: 14 amino acids. Germline values: CDR1 MNHNS, CDR2 SASEGT. In nucleotides, the CDR3 is TGTGCCACCAGATCGGAGGACTCCTACAATGAGCAATTCTTC. Its translation: CATRSEDSYNEQFF.

The gene calls are TRBV5-1 and TRBJ2-7; TRBD1 might be the D (6 bases). Germline V gives CDR1 SGHRS, CDR2 YFSETQ. Trimming removed 3 bases at V and 6 bases at J, with 16 bases between. The CDR3 is made up of 14 amino acids. The CDR3 here is CASSYTGSAGEQYF. CDR3 DNA: TGCGCCAGCAGCTATACAGGGTCGGCGGGCGAGCAGTACTTC.

As for this clonotype: Its ends do not fully match the called genes, so a read error is possible. This sequence joins TRBV28 and TRBJ1-2, with D possibly TRBD1 on 5 matching bases. CDR3 length: 17 residues. Germline loops: CDR1 MDHEN, CDR2 SYDVKM. CDR3 bases: TGTGTCAGCTATGCTGGTGGGGCAGGTAGAATTAACTATGGCTACACCTTC. It codes for CVSYAGGAGRINYGYTF.

Details on this clonotype: The junction departs from germline at one end; a sequencing error may be responsible. DNA of the CDR3: TGTGCCAGCAGTTACACGTACACCGGGAAGCTGTTTTTT. Protein: CASSYTYTGKLFF. The V call is TRBV6-5, the J call TRBJ2-2, with D perhaps TRBD2 (5 bases). CDR3 length equals 13 residues. The germline CDR1 and CDR2 sequences are MNHEY and SVGAGI.

As regards this clonotype: One end of the junction is discordant with germline, which a read error may explain. This chain joins TRBV11-2 and TRBJ2-3, with D possibly matching TRBD2 (5 bases). The CDR3 contains 16 residues. Germline V gene data show CDR1 as SGHAT and CDR2 as FQNNGV. CDR3 DNA sequence: TGTGCCATCAGCCCAGGAACTAGTGGGAGCACAGATACGCAGTATTTT. It codes for CAISPGTSGSTDTQYF.

The chain recombines TRBV28 with TRBJ1-2; D is unclear. CDR3 length equals 16 residues. V was pared by 4 bases and J by 3 bases, with 18 bases between. The germline gives CDR1 MDHEN, CDR2 SYDVKM. CDR3 in amino acids: CASSSPAEALYYGYTF. The CDR3 DNA reads TGTGCCAGCAGTTCCCCCGCGGAGGCCCTCTACTATGGCTACACCTTC.

On this clonotype: A much larger clone lies a single base off, so this may be a read error. This chain uses TRBV7-9 with TRBJ2-1; D uncertain. In germline, CDR1 is SEHNR, CDR2 FQNEAQ (reference sequence). The CDR3 spans 17 residues. Trimming stripped 1 base from V and 0 bases from J, with 13 bases between. The CDR3 nucleotides are TGTGCCAGCAGCTTAGGTAGAGAGCTCAGCTCCTACAATGAGCAGTTCTTC. Translation gives CASSLGRELSSYNEQFF.

As regards this clonotype: Mismatch with germline at one junction end may stem from a read error. V and J are TRBV5-4 and TRBJ2-3; D is perhaps TRBD2 (5 bases). The germline V gene has CDR1 SGHNT and CDR2 YYREEE (reference sequence). The CDR3 has 14 residues. CDR3 sequence reads: CASSLAGAADMQYF. The CDR3 DNA follows: TGTGCCAGCAGCTTAGCCGGAGCGGCGGATATGCAGTATTTT.

This clonotype showed up just once. At one end, the junction sequence differs from germline, possibly due to a read error. The V gene is TRBV28, the J gene TRBJ2-1; TRBD2 is a possible D gene (6 bases). This CDR3 spans 16 amino acids. Germline V gene data show CDR1 as MDHEN and CDR2 as SYDVKM. The CDR3 sequence is CVSSSLRGLRYIEQFF. Written as DNA, the CDR3 is TGTGTCAGCAGCTCTTTGAGGGGACTGCGATACATTGAGCAGTTCTTC. The variable domain in full, completed from reference TRBV28 and TRBJ2-1, reads DVKVTQSSRYLVKRTGEKVFLECVQDMDHENMFWYRQDPGLGLRLIYFSYDVKMKEKGDIPEGYSVSREKKERFSLILESASTNQTSMYLCVSSSLRGLRYIEQFFGPGTRLTVL.

In this sample, this clonotype turned up many times. The V and J genes are TRBV12-3 or TRBV12-4 and TRBJ2-3; TRBD2 agrees at 8 bases. Trimming at V came to 2 bases and at J to 4 bases, leaving 5 bases not matched to a gene. The length of the CDR3 is 15 residues. In DNA form, the CDR3 reads TGTGCCAGCAGTTTAACCGGGACTAGTGCAGATACGCAGTATTTT. This translates into CASSLTGTSADTQYF.

The chain employs TRBV11-2 and TRBJ2-2; perhaps TRBD1 as D (5 bases). The V and J ends lost 3 bases and 11 bases respectively, with 7 bases between them. Per germline, CDR1 SGHAT and CDR2 FQNNGV. There are 11 residues in the CDR3. CDR3 DNA sequence: TGTGCCAGCAGCTTCTGGGGCGAGCTGTTTTTT. Protein product: CASSFWGELFF.

As for this clonotype: This likely comes from a read error, as the CDR3 has no conserved phenylalanine or tryptophan at its end. No DNA is shown, since the ends of the CDR3 on it are uncertain; the CDR3 is the one TCRdb lists. The gene calls are TRBV11-2 and TRBJ2-2. The CDR3 sequence runs 13 residues, both termini included. CDR1 is SGHAT and CDR2 is FQNNGV in the germline V gene. CDR3 in amino acids: CVSILDRTGELFS.

A note on this clonotype: A much more abundant neighbour one base away suggests this may be a read error. The V and J genes are TRBV28 and TRBJ2-1; 7 positions agree with TRBD1. The CDR3 totals 17 residues. V shed 3 bases, J shed 8 bases, and the junction held 16 bases outside the gene matches. Germline V gives CDR1 MDHEN, CDR2 SYDVKM. The DNA for the CDR3 is TGTGCCAGCAGTTTCGACGGCAGGGGGTTATATCGCCATGAGCAGTTCTTC. As protein: CASSFDGRGLYRHEQFF.

On this clonotype: A much larger clone differs from this one at a single base, so this may be a read error. The rearrangement joins TRBV7-8 to TRBJ2-3, with no clear D. V lost 5 bases, J lost 5 bases, and 11 bases lay in between. Looked up from germline, CDR1 is SGHVS and CDR2 is FQNEAQ. This CDR3 is 13 amino acids long. The DNA of the CDR3 is TGTGCCAGCAGCACGCTATGTGTAGATACGCAGTATTTT. It encodes CASSTLCVDTQYF.

This clonotype was counted only a few times. This chain connects TRBV20-1 to TRBJ1-1; D unclear. With 0 bases removed from V and 0 bases from J, the gap between germline ends came to 8 bases. Germline V gene data show CDR1 as DFQATT and CDR2 as SNEGSKA (reference sequence). The CDR3 consists of 14 residues. The CDR3 region has the DNA TGCAGTGCTAGAGATAGCGGAATGAACACTGAAGCTTTCTTT. It encodes CSARDSGMNTEAFF.

The table lists this clonotype with a few counts. The gene calls are TRBV28 and TRBJ2-5; D ambiguous. V lost 0 bases and J 2 bases, leaving 22 bases between the germline ends. This CDR3 is built from 19 residues. Germline CDR1 is MDHEN and CDR2 is SYDVKM. The CDR3 reads CASSLWAVGRAKLQETQYF. The CDR3 coding sequence is TGTGCCAGCAGTTTATGGGCCGTTGGGCGAGCGAAACTACAAGAGACCCAGTACTTC.

V usage is TRBV29-1 and J usage is TRBJ2-1; 10 bases map to TRBD2. After removal of 1 base from V and 15 bases from J, the junction contained 21 bases not matched to a gene. CDR1 and CDR2 (germline): SQVTM, ANQGSEA. The length of the CDR3 is 17 residues. The CDR3 here is CSVEVPSGRSSYIESFF. CDR3 coding DNA: TGCAGCGTTGAAGTCCCTAGCGGGAGATCCTCCTACATTGAGTCGTTCTTC.

This clonotype was seen only a few times. This clone may be a read error of a much larger clone one base away. The chain is built from TRBV25-1 and TRBJ2-7; D is unclear. Trimming took off 2 bases at V and 5 bases at J, with 16 bases between the two ends. The germline V gene has CDR1 MGHDK and CDR2 SYGVNS. The length of the CDR3 is 15 residues. The CDR3 DNA follows: TGTGCCAGCAGTGAACTCCACCCCGCTAGGAACGAGCAGTACTTC. It specifies CASSELHPARNEQYF.